This T cell receptor (beta chain) was profiled in a study of blood T cell repertoires in COVID-19. Study background: There were acute and convalescent COVID-19 samples, and they came from the United States, Italy and Spain. PBMCs, B-cell-depleted T cells, or T cells were the source of the cDNA or gDNA that made up the material.

As handled by the study authors: Estimation of nucleated cell counts was performed using reference gene primer amplification. Method: immunoSEQ multiplex PCR; TCRdb's copy keeps in-frame clones and lacks some. The V and J calls and clone size were taken over from that table, and D and trimming were inferred from the DNA. The data show roughly 100,000 clones, about 79% seen once. Seattle patients were enrolled while actively infected and followed longitudinally. Trimming shortened V by 3 bases and J by 9 bases, and 8 bases separated the two germline ends. The CDR3 contains 11 residues. Looked up from germline, CDR1 is SEHNR and CDR2 is FQNEAQ (reference sequence).

Material for sequencing was peripheral blood. The chain uses TRBV7-9 and TRBJ2-5; D is perhaps TRBD2 (5 bases). The clonotype originates from an older man with COVID-19, enrolled during active disease. The CDR3 coding sequence is TGTGCCAGCAGCTTTGAGGGCCCCCAGTACTTC. Translated: CASSFEGPQYF.